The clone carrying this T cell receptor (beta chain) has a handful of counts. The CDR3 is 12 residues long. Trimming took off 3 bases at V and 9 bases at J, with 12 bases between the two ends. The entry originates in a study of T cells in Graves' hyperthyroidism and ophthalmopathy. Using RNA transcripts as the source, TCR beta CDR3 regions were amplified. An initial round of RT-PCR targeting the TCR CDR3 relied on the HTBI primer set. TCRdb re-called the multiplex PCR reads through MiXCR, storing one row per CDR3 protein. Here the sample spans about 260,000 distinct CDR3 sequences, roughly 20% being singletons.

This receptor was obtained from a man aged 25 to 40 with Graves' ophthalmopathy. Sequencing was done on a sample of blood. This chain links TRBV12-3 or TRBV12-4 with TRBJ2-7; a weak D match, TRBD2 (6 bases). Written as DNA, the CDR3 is TGTGCCAGCAGTTTTGGAGGGTTGGGGCAGTACTTC. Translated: CASSFGGLGQYF.